Following are 5 T cell receptor beta chains from one sample sequenced in a study of cytomegalovirus exposure and HLA in healthy donors. Vbeta (60) and Jbeta (13) primers were used in the PCR. The protocol was immunoSEQ multiplex PCR, while the TCRdb copy is restricted to in-frame clones and leaves out a portion. The data hold 250,000 or so clones, with 85% to 95% observed a single time. The sample consisted of PBMCs. Source of these receptors: a girl aged 2 to 10 in good health and CMV-seronegative.

The rearrangement links TRBV11-3 to TRBJ2-2; perhaps TRBD2 as D (6 bases). Germline assignment: CDR1 SGHNT and CDR2 YENEEA. The CDR3 runs 16 residues. Trimming shortened V by 1 base and J by 5 bases, and 14 bases separated the two germline ends. CDR3 protein: CASSLARGLLTGELFF. CDR3 in DNA: TGTGCCAGCAGCTTAGCGAGGGGACTTCTTACCGGGGAGCTGTTTTTT.

The chain uses TRBV4-2 and TRBJ2-5, with unresolved D. Germline V gene data show CDR1 as LGHNA and CDR2 as YNFKEQ. V lost 0 bases, J lost 1 base, and 9 bases lay in between. The CDR3 covers 15 residues. The CDR3 region has the DNA TGTGCCAGCAGCCAAGAGGCCCGCATCCAAGAGACCCAGTACTTC. Its translation is CASSQEARIQETQYF.

A single count supports this clone. The V and J genes are TRBV5-6 and TRBJ2-4, with D possibly matching TRBD1 (6 bases). V was shortened by 4 bases and J by 7 bases, with 12 bases between the two germline ends. Germline CDR1 reads SGHDT; CDR2 reads YYEEEE. The CDR3 extends over 13 amino acids. The CDR3 here is CASSGKQGNIQYF. The CDR3, as DNA: TGTGCCAGCAGCGGGAAACAGGGTAACATTCAGTACTTC.

This clone was counted between two and nine times. V gene TRBV7-9 combines with J gene TRBJ1-1, with D possibly matching TRBD1 (5 bases). The V gene lost 5 bases and the J gene lost 3 bases, with 10 bases spanning the gap. Germline CDR1 reads SEHNR; CDR2 reads FQNEAQ (reference sequence). The CDR3 runs 13 residues. CDR3 sequence: CASSLGEYTEAFF. CDR3 in DNA: TGTGCCAGCAGCCTAGGGGAGTACACTGAAGCTTTCTTT.

The gene calls are TRBV7-6 and TRBJ2-1; 8 nucleotides agree with TRBD2. Trimming cost V 3 bases and J 7 bases; bases outside gene matches: 5. CDR3 length: 14 amino acids. Germline CDR1 SGHVS, CDR2 FNYEAQ. The CDR3 protein is CASSFSGVGNEQFF. In DNA, the CDR3 is TGTGCCAGCAGCTTTAGCGGGGTCGGGAATGAGCAGTTCTTC. Full variable domain (outside the CDR3, taken from reference TRBV7-6 and TRBJ2-1): GAGVSQSPRYKVTKRGQDVALRCDPISGHVSLYWYRQALGQGPEFLTYFNYEAQQDKSGLPNDRFSAERPEGSISTLTIQRTEQRDSAMYRCASSFSGVGNEQFFGPGTRLTVL.